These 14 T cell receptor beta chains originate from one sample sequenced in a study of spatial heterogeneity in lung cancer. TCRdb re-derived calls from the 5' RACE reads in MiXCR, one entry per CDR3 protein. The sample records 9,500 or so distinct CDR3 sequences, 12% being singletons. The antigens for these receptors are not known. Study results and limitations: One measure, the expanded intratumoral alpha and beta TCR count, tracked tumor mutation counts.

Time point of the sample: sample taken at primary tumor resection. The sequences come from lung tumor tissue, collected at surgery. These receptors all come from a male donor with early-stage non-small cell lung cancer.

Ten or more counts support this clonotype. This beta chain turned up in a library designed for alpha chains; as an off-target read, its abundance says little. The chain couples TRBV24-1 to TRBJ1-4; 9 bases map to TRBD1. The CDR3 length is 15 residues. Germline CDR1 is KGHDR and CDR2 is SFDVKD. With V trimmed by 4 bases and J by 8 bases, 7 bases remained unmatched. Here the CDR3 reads CATSETGTGMEKLFF. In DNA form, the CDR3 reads TGTGCCACCAGTGAAACCGGGACAGGGATGGAAAAACTGTTTTTT.

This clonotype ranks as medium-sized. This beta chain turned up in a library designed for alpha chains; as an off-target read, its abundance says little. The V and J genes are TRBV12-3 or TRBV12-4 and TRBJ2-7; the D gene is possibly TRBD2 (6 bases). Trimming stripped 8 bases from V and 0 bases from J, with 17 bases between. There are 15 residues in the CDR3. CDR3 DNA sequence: TGTGCCAGCGCCAGTGATCAGGACTACTCCTACGAGCAGTACTTC. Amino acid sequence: CASASDQDYSYEQYF.

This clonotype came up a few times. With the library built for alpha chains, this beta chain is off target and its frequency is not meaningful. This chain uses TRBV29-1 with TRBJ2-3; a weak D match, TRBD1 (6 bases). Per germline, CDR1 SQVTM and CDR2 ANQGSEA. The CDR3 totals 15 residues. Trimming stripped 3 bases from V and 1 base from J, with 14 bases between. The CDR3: CSVDLGGSGTDTQYF. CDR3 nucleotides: TGCAGCGTTGATTTAGGGGGATCAGGCACAGATACGCAGTATTTT.

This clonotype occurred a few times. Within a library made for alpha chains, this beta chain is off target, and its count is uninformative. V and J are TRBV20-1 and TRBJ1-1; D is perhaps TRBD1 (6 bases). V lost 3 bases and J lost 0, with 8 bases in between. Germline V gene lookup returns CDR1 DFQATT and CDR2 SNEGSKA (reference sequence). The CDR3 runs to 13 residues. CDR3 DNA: TGCAGTGCTAGGGGACACTTGAACACTGAAGCTTTCTTT. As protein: CSARGHLNTEAFF.

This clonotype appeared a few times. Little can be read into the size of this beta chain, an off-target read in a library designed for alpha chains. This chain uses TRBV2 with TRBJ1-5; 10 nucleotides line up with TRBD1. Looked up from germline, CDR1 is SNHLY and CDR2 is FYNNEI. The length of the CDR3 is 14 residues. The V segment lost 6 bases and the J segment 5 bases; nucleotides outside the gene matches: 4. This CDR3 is CASRLGQGHQPQHF. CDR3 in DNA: TGTGCCAGCAGGCTGGGACAGGGGCATCAGCCCCAGCATTTT.

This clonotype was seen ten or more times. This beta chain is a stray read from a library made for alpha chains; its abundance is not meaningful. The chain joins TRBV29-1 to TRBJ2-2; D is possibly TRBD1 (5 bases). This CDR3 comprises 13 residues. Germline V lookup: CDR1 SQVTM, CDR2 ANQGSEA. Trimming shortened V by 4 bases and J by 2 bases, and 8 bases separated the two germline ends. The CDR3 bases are TGCAGCGTTGCTTGGACAAACACCGGGGAGCTGTTTTTT. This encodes CSVAWTNTGELFF.

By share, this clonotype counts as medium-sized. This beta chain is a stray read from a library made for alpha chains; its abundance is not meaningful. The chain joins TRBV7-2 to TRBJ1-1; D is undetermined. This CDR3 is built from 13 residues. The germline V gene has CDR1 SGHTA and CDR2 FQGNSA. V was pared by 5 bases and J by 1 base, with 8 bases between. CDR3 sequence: CASSTQRNTEAFF. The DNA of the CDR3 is TGTGCCAGCAGCACACAGCGGAACACTGAAGCTTTCTTT.

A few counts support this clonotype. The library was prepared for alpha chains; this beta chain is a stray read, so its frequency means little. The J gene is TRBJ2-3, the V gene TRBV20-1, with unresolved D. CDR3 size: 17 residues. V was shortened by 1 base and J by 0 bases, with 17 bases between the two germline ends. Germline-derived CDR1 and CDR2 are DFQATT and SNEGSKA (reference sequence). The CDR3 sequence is CSARGEGSRLSTDTQYF. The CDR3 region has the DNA TGCAGTGCTAGAGGTGAAGGGTCTAGACTTAGCACAGATACGCAGTATTTT.

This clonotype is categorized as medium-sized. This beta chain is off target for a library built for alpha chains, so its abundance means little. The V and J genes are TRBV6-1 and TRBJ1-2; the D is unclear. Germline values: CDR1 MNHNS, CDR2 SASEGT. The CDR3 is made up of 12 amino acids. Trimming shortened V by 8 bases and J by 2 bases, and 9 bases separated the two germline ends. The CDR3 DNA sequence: TGTGCCAGCCGTCCCGAAAACTATGGCTACACCTTC. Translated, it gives CASRPENYGYTF.

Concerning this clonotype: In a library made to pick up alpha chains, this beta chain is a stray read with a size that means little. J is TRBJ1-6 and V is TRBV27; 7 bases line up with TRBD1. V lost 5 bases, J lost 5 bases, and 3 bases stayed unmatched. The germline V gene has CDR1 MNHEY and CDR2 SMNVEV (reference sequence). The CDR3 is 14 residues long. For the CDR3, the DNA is TGTGCCAGCAGTGGGACAGTTCATAATTCACCCCTCCACTTT. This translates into CASSGTVHNSPLHF.

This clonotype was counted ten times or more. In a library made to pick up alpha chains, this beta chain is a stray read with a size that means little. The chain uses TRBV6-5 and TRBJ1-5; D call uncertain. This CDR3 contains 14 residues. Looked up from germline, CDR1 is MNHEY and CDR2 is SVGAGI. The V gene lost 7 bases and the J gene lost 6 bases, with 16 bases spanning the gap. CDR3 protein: CASTWGTHGQPQHF. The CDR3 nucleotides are TGTGCCAGCACGTGGGGAACTCACGGTCAGCCCCAGCATTTT.

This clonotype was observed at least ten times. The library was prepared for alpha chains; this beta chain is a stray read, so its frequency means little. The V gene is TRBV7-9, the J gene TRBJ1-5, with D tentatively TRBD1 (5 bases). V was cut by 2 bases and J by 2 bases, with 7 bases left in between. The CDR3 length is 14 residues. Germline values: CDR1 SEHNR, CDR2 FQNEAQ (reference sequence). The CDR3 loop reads CASSLLGGNQPQHF. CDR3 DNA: TGTGCCAGCAGCTTATTGGGGGGCAATCAGCCCCAGCATTTT.

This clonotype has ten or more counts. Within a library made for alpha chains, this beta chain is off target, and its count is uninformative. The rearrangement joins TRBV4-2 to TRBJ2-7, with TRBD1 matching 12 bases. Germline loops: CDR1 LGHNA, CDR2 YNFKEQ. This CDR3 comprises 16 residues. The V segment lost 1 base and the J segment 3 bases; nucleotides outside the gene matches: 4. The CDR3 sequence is CASSQAGQGASYEQYF. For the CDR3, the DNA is TGTGCCAGCAGCCAAGCGGGACAGGGGGCTAGCTACGAGCAGTACTTC.

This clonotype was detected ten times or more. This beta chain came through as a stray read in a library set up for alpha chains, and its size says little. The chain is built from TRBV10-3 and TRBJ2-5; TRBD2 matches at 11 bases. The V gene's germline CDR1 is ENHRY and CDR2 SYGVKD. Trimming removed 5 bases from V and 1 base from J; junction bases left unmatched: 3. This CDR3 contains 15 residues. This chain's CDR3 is CAISSGTSGQETQYF. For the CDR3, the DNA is TGTGCCATCAGTTCTGGGACTAGCGGCCAAGAGACCCAGTACTTC.